The 32 T cell receptor beta chains presented below share a single source sample, sequenced in a study of T cell repertoires in cytomegalovirus infection. Their target antigens are unknown. TCRdb re-analysed the reads in MiXCR, keeping a single row per CDR3 protein. The profile shows roughly 220,000 distinct CDR3 sequences, around 40% of them singletons. Sequences were derived from CD8+ T cells from cultured PBMCs, sampled from culture after CMV antigen stimulation. These receptors were taken from a human donor in good health (CMV status not recorded). Some clones in this sample may be carry-over from other donors' samples.

V usage is TRBV6-5 and J usage is TRBJ1-2; D is ambiguous. The CDR3 contains 16 residues. Germline values: CDR1 MNHEY, CDR2 SVGAGI. Trimming left V 2 bases short and J 0 bases short, with 13 bases between. This CDR3 is CASSYGRGYANYGYTF. Written as DNA, the CDR3 is TGTGCCAGCAGTTACGGGCGGGGATACGCTAACTATGGCTACACCTTC.

In its sample, this clonotype was seen a few times. V gene TRBV12-5 combines with J gene TRBJ2-2; D call uncertain. Trimming took 6 bases from V and 1 from J, leaving 12 bases between them. The CDR3 extends over 15 amino acids. Per germline, CDR1 LGHNT and CDR2 FRNRAP. CDR3 bases: TGTGCTAGTGGCCCGAGGACGGGGAACACCGGGGAGCTGTTTTTT. Its protein is CASGPRTGNTGELFF.

The chain joins TRBV6-1 to TRBJ2-1; TRBD1 matches at 8 bases. Losses at the gene ends were 8 bases for V and 4 bases for J; bases not matched to a gene: 1. The germline V gene has CDR1 MNHNS and CDR2 SASEGT. The CDR3 has 12 amino acids. In DNA, the CDR3 is TGTGCCAGCCGACAGGGGTACAATGAGCAGTTCTTC. Translation gives CASRQGYNEQFF.

This clonotype was picked up a small number of times. The gene calls are TRBV7-3 and TRBJ2-1, with D uncertain. This CDR3 comprises 15 residues. Germline CDR1 reads SGHTA; CDR2 reads FQGTGA. Trimming took 4 bases from V and 7 from J, leaving 17 bases between them. The CDR3 nucleotides are TGTGCCAGCAGCTATATCGCGACTTCTAGGAATGAGCAGTTCTTC. Translation gives CASSYIATSRNEQFF.

The gene calls are TRBV27 and TRBJ1-4; possible D gene TRBD1, 5 bases. The V end was cut by 0 bases, the J end by 5 bases, with 10 bases between. The CDR3 loop spans 15 amino acids. Per the germline V gene, CDR1 is MNHEY and CDR2 is SMNVEV (reference sequence). This chain's CDR3 is CASSLSKGLNEKLFF. CDR3 in DNA: TGTGCCAGCAGTTTATCGAAGGGGCTAAATGAAAAACTGTTTTTT. Full variable domain (remainder filled in from reference TRBV27 and TRBJ1-4): EAQVTQNPRYLITVTGKKLTVTCSQNMNHEYMSWYRQDPGLGLRQIYYSMNVEVTDKGDVPEGYKVSRKEKRNFPLILESPSPNQTSLYFCASSLSKGLNEKLFFGSGTQLSVL.

In its sample, this clonotype was seen a few times. V usage is TRBV27 and J usage is TRBJ2-1, with unresolved D. Germline V gene lookup returns CDR1 MNHEY and CDR2 SMNVEV (reference sequence). V was shortened by 5 bases and J by 4 bases, with 18 bases between the two germline ends. The CDR3 length is 16 residues. CDR3 residues: CASSLGPTVDYNEQFF. In nucleotides, the CDR3 is TGTGCCAGCAGTCTCGGGCCGACGGTCGATTACAATGAGCAGTTCTTC.

The rearrangement joins TRBV6-5 to TRBJ1-2; 9 positions agree with TRBD1. Per the germline V gene, CDR1 is MNHEY and CDR2 is SVGAGI. This CDR3 has 14 amino acids. The V segment lost 7 bases and the J segment 8 bases; nucleotides outside the gene matches: 11. The CDR3 protein is CASNPQGAFGGYTF. The CDR3, as DNA: TGTGCCAGCAATCCACAGGGGGCGTTTGGCGGCTACACCTTC.

The chain carries TRBV5-7 and TRBJ2-7; D perhaps matches TRBD1 (6 bases). TRBV5-7 is flagged as an ORF with uncertain function. V dropped 4 bases and J dropped 4 bases, with 18 bases sitting between them. This CDR3 has 15 amino acids. The CDR3 region has the DNA TGTGCCAGCAGCGCGGCCGGCAGGGGATTTTACGAGCAGTACTTC. It codes for CASSAAGRGFYEQYF.

Many counts were recorded for this clonotype. The genes are TRBV6-5 and TRBJ2-7, with 10 bases that match TRBD1. The CDR3 totals 14 residues. Germline loops: CDR1 MNHEY, CDR2 SVGAGI. V was pared by 8 bases and J by 0 bases, with 4 bases of the junction left unmatched. The CDR3 bases are TGTGCCAGCGGGGACAGGGGTTACTCCTACGAGCAGTACTTC. Protein sequence: CASGDRGYSYEQYF.

The chain uses TRBV28 and TRBJ2-3; D is undetermined. This CDR3 region has 14 residues. The ends were cut back, 3 bases at V and 4 bases at J, with 11 bases in the middle. In germline, CDR1 is MDHEN, CDR2 SYDVKM. In nucleotides, the CDR3 is TGTGCCAGCAGTTTTCCCGATTATTCAGATACGCAGTATTTT. It translates to CASSFPDYSDTQYF.

The rearrangement links TRBV28 to TRBJ2-7; 8 bases are shared with TRBD1. The CDR3 runs 15 residues. J lost 0 bases, V lost 6 bases, and 7 bases had no gene match. Germline lookup yields CDR1 MDHEN and CDR2 SYDVKM. DNA of the CDR3: TGTGCCAGCAGCCGGGACAGGCGGAACTCCTACGAGCAGTACTTC. Its translation: CASSRDRRNSYEQYF.

This clonotype has a handful of counts. The chain has TRBV28 and TRBJ1-1; possibly TRBD1 for D (6 bases). Germline loops: CDR1 MDHEN, CDR2 SYDVKM. The CDR3 runs 16 residues. V was cut by 6 bases and J by 1 base, with 18 bases left in between. CDR3 residues: CASSPNVNRENTEAFF. CDR3 DNA sequence: TGTGCCAGCAGCCCTAATGTTAACAGGGAGAACACTGAAGCTTTCTTT.

The V gene is TRBV9, the J gene TRBJ2-3; the match to TRBD2 covers 9 bases. From germline, CDR1 is SGDLS and CDR2 YYNGEE. Trimming removed 6 bases from V and 3 bases from J; junction bases left unmatched: 8. This CDR3 is 15 amino acids long. For the CDR3, the DNA is TGTGCCAGCACTCCGCGGGAGGGAAGAACAGATACGCAGTATTTT. This encodes CASTPREGRTDTQYF.

This chain joins TRBV20-1 and TRBJ1-1, with TRBD1 identical over 8 bases. J was trimmed by 3 bases and V by 5 bases; bases with no gene match: 8. The CDR3 sequence is 14 residues long. Germline assignment: CDR1 DFQATT and CDR2 SNEGSKA (reference sequence). CDR3 in DNA: TGCAGTGCTCAGAGGACAGGGACAGACACTGAAGCTTTCTTT. Its translation is CSAQRTGTDTEAFF.

This clonotype was observed a handful of times. The chain uses TRBV6-1 and TRBJ2-7; D is ambiguous. V was shortened by 7 bases and J by 7 bases, with 20 bases between the two germline ends. The CDR3 has 14 amino acids. CDR1 and CDR2 (germline): MNHNS, SASEGT. The CDR3 nucleotides are TGTGCCAGCATCGACCCTAGTACGGAGTTAGAGCAGTACTTC. Protein product: CASIDPSTELEQYF.

In this sample, this clonotype turned up a few times. The V gene is TRBV20-1, the J gene TRBJ2-2; 9 positions match TRBD2. With V trimmed by 1 base and J by 7 bases, 4 bases remained unmatched. Per the germline V gene, CDR1 is DFQATT and CDR2 is SNEGSKA (reference sequence). The CDR3 extends over 14 amino acids. As DNA, the CDR3 is TGCAGTGCTAGAGTCCTAGCGGGGTACGGGGAGCTGTTTTTT. It is translated as CSARVLAGYGELFF.

This clonotype was seen only a few times. V and J are TRBV2 and TRBJ1-3; no reliable D call. The germline V gene has CDR1 SNHLY and CDR2 FYNNEI. V lost 11 bases and J 0 bases, leaving 11 bases between the germline ends. This CDR3 has 13 amino acids. The CDR3, as DNA: TGTGCCGCGGGCCGCCTCTCTGGAAACACCATATATTTT. Encoded protein: CAAGRLSGNTIYF.

The chain uses TRBV27 and TRBJ1-2, with a weak D call TRBD1 (5 bases). The CDR3 extends over 17 amino acids. Germline values: CDR1 MNHEY, CDR2 SMNVEV (reference sequence). Between the trimmed V and J ends, which lost 0 bases and 0 bases, there was a span of 14 bases. CDR3 residues: CASSLSKRGRSNYGYTF. The CDR3 nucleotides are TGTGCCAGCAGTTTATCGAAGCGGGGCCGATCTAACTATGGCTACACCTTC.

V is TRBV10-3 and J is TRBJ2-3; D might be TRBD2 (6 bases). CDR1 and CDR2 (germline): ENHRY, SYGVKD. Trimming pared 2 bases from V and 4 bases from J, leaving 16 bases between. This CDR3 is 16 amino acids long. CDR3 sequence (DNA): TGTGCCATCAGTGAGGCTCTGGGGGGATGGGCAGATACGCAGTATTTT. This gives the protein CAISEALGGWADTQYF.

This clonotype turned up a few times. The chain uses TRBV7-8 and TRBJ2-1; 7 bases match TRBD2. Germline V lookup: CDR1 SGHVS, CDR2 FQNEAQ. V lost 8 bases and J lost 5; bases outside the gene matches: 15. The CDR3 is 16 amino acids. CDR3 residues: CASGPFGGGPHNEQFF. The DNA of the CDR3 is TGTGCCAGCGGGCCTTTTGGGGGAGGGCCTCACAATGAGCAGTTCTTC.

This clonotype was seen just once. The chain combines TRBV6-5 with TRBJ1-2; 8 bases agree with TRBD1. Germline CDR1 is MNHEY and CDR2 is SVGAGI. After removal of 2 bases from V and 3 bases from J, the junction contained 5 bases not matched to a gene. CDR3 length equals 15 residues. The DNA for the CDR3 is TGTGCCAGCAGTTACGCGGCAGGGGGCCACTATGGCTACACCTTC. Protein sequence: CASSYAAGGHYGYTF.

The J gene is TRBJ2-1, the V gene TRBV7-3, with 8 bases aligning to TRBD2. V lost 5 bases and J lost 5; bases outside the gene matches: 8. Germline loops: CDR1 SGHTA, CDR2 FQGTGA. This CDR3 region has 15 residues. CDR3 nucleotides: TGTGCCAGCAGCCAGAGCGGGAGCATCAACAATGAGCAGTTCTTC. Translated: CASSQSGSINNEQFF.

The rearrangement joins TRBV3-1 to TRBJ1-4, with 9 nucleotides matching TRBD1. The CDR3 spans 16 residues. The V segment lost 4 bases and the J segment 3 bases; nucleotides outside the gene matches: 6. CDR1 and CDR2 from the germline V gene are LGHDT and YNNKEL (reference sequence). CDR3 protein: CASSLQGARANEKLFF. As DNA, the CDR3 is TGTGCCAGCAGCCTACAGGGGGCGCGGGCTAATGAAAAACTGTTTTTT. Full variable domain (remainder filled in from reference TRBV3-1 and TRBJ1-4): DTAVSQTPKYLVTQMGNDKSIKCEQNLGHDTMYWYKQDSKKFLKIMFSYNNKELIINETVPNRFSPKSPDKAHLNLHINSLELGDSAVYFCASSLQGARANEKLFFGSGTQLSVL.

This clonotype was observed a few times. This chain uses TRBV6-6 with TRBJ2-5; D unresolved. The V gene lost 2 bases and the J gene lost 5 bases, with 9 bases spanning the gap. The length of the CDR3 is 13 residues. In germline, CDR1 is MNHNY, CDR2 SVGAGI (reference sequence). CDR3 loop: CASSYGIQETQYF. The DNA of the CDR3 is TGTGCCAGCAGTTACGGGATACAGGAGACCCAGTACTTC.

There are many counts of this clonotype. The V and J genes are TRBV7-2 and TRBJ1-4; possibly TRBD1 for D (5 bases). V gave up 5 bases and J gave up 0 bases, with 10 bases separating them. Germline CDR1 and CDR2: SGHTA and FQGNSA. This CDR3 has 15 amino acids. The CDR3 nucleotides are TGTGCCAGCAGCCAGAGGGGCGCAACTAATGAAAAACTGTTTTTT. The encoded protein is CASSQRGATNEKLFF.

The chain carries TRBV4-1 and TRBJ2-1; 8 bases agree with TRBD2. Germline assignment: CDR1 MGHRA and CDR2 YSYEKL. The length of the CDR3 is 18 residues. J gave up 8 bases and V 3 bases, and 18 bases lay outside the gene matches. The CDR3 DNA reads TGCGCCAGCAGCCAGAGCCCAGGGGTCAGCGGGAGAGGCGATGAGCAGTTCTTC. Protein sequence: CASSQSPGVSGRGDEQFF.

The CDR3 coding sequence is TGTGCCAGCAGCCAAAACGGGTTCTGGGACCAGGGGACTGAGCAGTTCTTC. Translation gives CASSQNGFWDQGTEQFF. The V and J genes are TRBV14 and TRBJ2-1, with a tentative D call TRBD1 (6 bases). The CDR3 length is 17 residues. Per the germline V gene, CDR1 is SGHDN and CDR2 is FVKESK. V lost 2 bases to trimming and J lost 9 bases, with 23 bases between them.

V and J are TRBV7-6 and TRBJ1-2, with D maybe TRBD1 (5 bases). V was clipped by 5 bases and J by 0 bases, with 16 bases between them. Germline-derived CDR1 and CDR2 are SGHVS and FNYEAQ. CDR3 length equals 16 residues. DNA for the CDR3: TGTGCCAGCAGCGTACAGGTTTCCCTCTCTAACTATGGCTACACCTTC. Translated: CASSVQVSLSNYGYTF.

The chain has TRBV19 and TRBJ1-5; D is unclear. Germline V lookup: CDR1 LNHDA, CDR2 SQIVND (reference sequence). The V end lost 6 bases, the J end lost 0 bases, and 9 bases lay between the germline ends. This CDR3 has 14 amino acids. The CDR3 nucleotides are TGTGCCAGTAGAACCGGACTTAGCAATCAGCCCCAGCATTTT. It is translated as CASRTGLSNQPQHF.

The rearrangement links TRBV12-3 or TRBV12-4 to TRBJ1-2, with TRBD1 matching over 7 bases. Unmatched junction bases numbered 13, after V lost 11 bases and J lost 4 bases. The length of the CDR3 is 14 residues. This CDR3 reads CASKAGGISYGYTF. The CDR3 DNA sequence: TGTGCCTCCAAGGCAGGGGGAATTAGCTATGGCTACACCTTC.

This chain links TRBV7-8 with TRBJ2-1, with D unclear. The V gene lost 1 base and the J gene lost 0 bases, with 13 bases spanning the gap. This CDR3 spans 17 amino acids. Germline CDR1 is SGHVS and CDR2 is FQNEAQ. The DNA of the CDR3 is TGTGCCAGCAGCTTAGACCGTGAGCCGGGCTCCTACAATGAGCAGTTCTTC. It codes for CASSLDREPGSYNEQFF.

This clonotype was recorded a few times. The chain is built from TRBV6-1 and TRBJ2-3; D uncertain. The CDR3 has 14 amino acids. Germline lookup yields CDR1 MNHNS and CDR2 SASEGT. V dropped 1 base and J dropped 3 bases, with 8 bases sitting between them. CDR3 in DNA: TGTGCCAGCAGTGAAGGAACCTATACAGATACGCAGTATTTT. The encoded protein is CASSEGTYTDTQYF.